These T cell receptor beta chains were read from a single sample in a study of blood T cell repertoires in COVID-19. The table came from immunoSEQ multiplex PCR; TCRdb's copy has only in-frame clones and leaves some out. The sample gives some 350,000 clones, 90% of which show up once; about 6.5% is in the top ten. What was sequenced was peripheral blood. These receptors came from a man younger than 35 with active or convalescent COVID-19. The CDR3 runs from the conserved cysteine through the conserved F or W. The D gene is left open where the match is weak. Not every row has a clone size; where given, it reads once, few, many or a size class.

size,J,V,D,CDR3,DNA
NA,TRBJ1-5,TRBV30,TRBD1,CAWSFSGTGDQPQHF,TGTGCCTGGAGTTTCTCCGGGACAGGGGATCAGCCCCAGCATTTT
NA,TRBJ1-4,TRBV6-5,NA,CASSMGRGNEKLFF,TGTGCCAGCAGCATGGGGAGGGGGAATGAAAAACTGTTTTTT
NA,TRBJ2-3,TRBV5-1,TRBD2,CASSLALAGRTDTQYF,TGCGCCAGCAGCTTGGCCCTAGCGGGCCGCACAGATACGCAGTATTTT
NA,TRBJ1-1,TRBV12-3/TRBV12-4,NA,CASSMTVTEAFF,TGTGCCAGCAGTATGACAGTCACTGAAGCTTTCTTT
NA,TRBJ1-5,TRBV28,NA,CASSLRDKINQPQHF,TGTGCCAGCAGTTTGAGGGACAAAATCAATCAGCCCCAGCATTTT
NA,TRBJ1-1,TRBV28,NA,CASSLSGPTEAFF,TGTGCCAGCAGTTTATCAGGGCCCACTGAAGCTTTCTTT
few,TRBJ1-5,TRBV7-2,NA,CASSFSGVLSNQPQHF,TGTGCCAGCAGCTTTTCAGGGGTTTTAAGCAATCAGCCCCAGCATTTT
once,TRBJ1-1,TRBV4-2,NA,CASSQAQGNTEAFF,TGTGCCAGCAGCCAAGCTCAGGGGAACACTGAAGCTTTCTTT
NA,TRBJ1-3,TRBV6-5,NA,CASSPGTSEDTIYF,TGTGCCAGCAGTCCCGGGACATCCGAGGACACCATATATTTT
few,TRBJ2-7,TRBV18,NA,CASSPLVRPYEQYF,TGTGCCAGCTCACCGTTAGTACGCCCCTACGAGCAGTACTTC
once,TRBJ2-1,TRBV28,TRBD2,CASSLGLAGVGEQFF,TGTGCCAGCAGTCTGGGACTAGCGGGAGTAGGGGAGCAGTTCTTC
NA,TRBJ2-2,TRBV6-2/TRBV6-3,NA,CASSQGGELFF,TGTGCCAGCAGTCAGGGGGGGGAGCTGTTTTTT
NA,TRBJ2-1,TRBV4-3,TRBD1,CASSVGGTGVYNEQFF,TGCGCCAGCAGCGTAGGGGGGACAGGGGTCTACAATGAGCAGTTCTTC
NA,TRBJ2-7,TRBV19,NA,CASSGLSYEQYF,TGTGCCAGTAGTGGACTGTCTTACGAGCAGTACTTC
NA,TRBJ2-3,TRBV6-4,TRBD2,CAGILAGKSTDTQYF,TGTGCCGGGATACTAGCGGGAAAAAGCACAGATACGCAGTATTTT
NA,TRBJ2-4,TRBV14,TRBD1,CASQGVKNIQYF,TGTGCCAGTCAGGGGGTTAAAAACATTCAGTACTTC
NA,TRBJ1-6,TRBV14,TRBD1,CASVPGQDSPLHF,TGTGCCAGCGTACCGGGACAGGATTCACCCCTCCACTTT
once,TRBJ2-1,TRBV18,TRBD2,CASSRREVDREQFF,TGTGCCAGCTCGCGGCGGGAGGTGGATCGAGAGCAGTTCTTC
once,TRBJ2-5,TRBV24-1,NA,CATSEDYNQETQYF,TGTGCCACCAGTGAGGACTACAATCAAGAGACCCAGTACTTC
NA,TRBJ1-2,TRBV7-9,NA,CASSLEEVHYGYTF,TGTGCCAGCAGCTTAGAAGAGGTCCACTATGGCTACACCTTC
NA,TRBJ2-5,TRBV29-1,TRBD2,CSVAPSGREETQYF,TGCAGCGTGGCTCCTAGCGGGAGAGAGGAGACCCAGTACTTC
NA,TRBJ1-6,TRBV24-1,NA,CASQAGSSYNSPLHF,TGTGCCTCCCAAGCGGGGAGCTCCTATAATTCACCCCTCCACTTT
NA,TRBJ2-3,TRBV18,NA,CASSRGSRTDTQYF,TGTGCCAGCTCAAGAGGGTCCCGCACAGATACGCAGTATTTT
NA,TRBJ2-7,TRBV6-5,NA,CASRSNWEQYF,TGTGCCAGCAGGTCGAACTGGGAGCAGTACTTC
NA,TRBJ1-2,TRBV7-3,NA,CASSPRWRADYGYTF,TGTGCCAGCAGTCCCAGGTGGAGGGCGGACTATGGCTACACCTTC
NA,TRBJ1-6,TRBV6-5,TRBD1,CASTQTGVGSPLHF,TGTGCCAGCACCCAGACAGGGGTAGGGTCACCCCTCCACTTT
NA,TRBJ2-7,TRBV20-1,NA,CSASSPYEQYF,TGCAGTGCTAGTAGCCCGTACGAGCAGTACTTC
once,TRBJ1-6,TRBV18,NA,CASSPGAGLNSPLHF,TGTGCCAGCTCACCAGGTGCAGGGTTGAATTCACCCCTCCACTTT
NA,TRBJ2-1,TRBV18,NA,CASSLSGQNSYNEQFF,TGTGCCAGCTCACTCTCCGGACAGAATTCCTACAATGAGCAGTTCTTC
NA,TRBJ2-1,TRBV28,TRBD2,CASSPAGGHNEQFF,TGTGCCAGCAGCCCAGCGGGAGGGCACAATGAGCAGTTCTTC
NA,TRBJ1-2,TRBV6-5,TRBD1,CASSYGTGGPYGYTF,TGTGCCAGCAGTTACGGGACAGGGGGACCCTATGGCTACACCTTC
NA,TRBJ2-6,TRBV6-5,NA,CASTPDRAGANVLTF,TGTGCCAGCACCCCGGACAGAGCTGGGGCCAACGTGCTGACTTTC
NA,TRBJ1-4,TRBV5-6,TRBD1,CASSLVAGGRREKLFF,TGTGCCAGCAGCTTGGTCGCAGGGGGGAGGCGAGAAAAACTGTTTTTT
NA,TRBJ1-3,TRBV7-2,TRBD1,CASSSSGTGFGMDTIYF,TGTGCCAGCAGCTCCTCCGGGACAGGGTTTGGAATGGACACCATATATTTT
NA,TRBJ2-1,TRBV12-3/TRBV12-4,NA,CASRGQNNEQFF,TGTGCCAGCAGAGGACAGAACAATGAGCAGTTCTTC
NA,TRBJ1-3,TRBV7-2,NA,CASSLVRSGTIYF,TGTGCCAGCAGCTTAGTTCGATCGGGCACCATATATTTT